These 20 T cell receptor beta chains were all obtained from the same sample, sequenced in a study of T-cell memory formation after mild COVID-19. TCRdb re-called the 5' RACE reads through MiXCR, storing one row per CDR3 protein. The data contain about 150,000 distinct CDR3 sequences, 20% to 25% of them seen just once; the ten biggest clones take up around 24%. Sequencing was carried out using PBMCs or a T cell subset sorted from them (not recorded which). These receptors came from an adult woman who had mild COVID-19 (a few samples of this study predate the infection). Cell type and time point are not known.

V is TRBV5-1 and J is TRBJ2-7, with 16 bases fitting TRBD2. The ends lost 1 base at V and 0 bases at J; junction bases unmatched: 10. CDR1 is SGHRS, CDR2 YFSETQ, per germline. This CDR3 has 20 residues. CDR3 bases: TGCGCCAGCAGCTTGAATCCTGGGGGACTAGCGGGAGGGCCCTCCTACGAGCAGTACTTC. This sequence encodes CASSLNPGGLAGGPSYEQYF. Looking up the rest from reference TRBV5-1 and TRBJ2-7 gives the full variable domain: KAGVTQTPRYLIKTRGQQVTLSCSPISGHRSVSWYQQTPGQGLQFLFEYFSETQRNKGNFPGRFSGRQFSNSRSEMNVSTLELGDSALYLCASSLNPGGLAGGPSYEQYFGPGTRLTVT.

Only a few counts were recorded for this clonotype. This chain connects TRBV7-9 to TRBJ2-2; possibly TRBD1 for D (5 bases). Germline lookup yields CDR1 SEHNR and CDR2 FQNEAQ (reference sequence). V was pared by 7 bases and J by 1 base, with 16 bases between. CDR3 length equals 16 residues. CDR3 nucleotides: TGTGCCAGCACTCACACAGGTGCTAAGAACACCGGGGAGCTGTTTTTT. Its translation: CASTHTGAKNTGELFF.

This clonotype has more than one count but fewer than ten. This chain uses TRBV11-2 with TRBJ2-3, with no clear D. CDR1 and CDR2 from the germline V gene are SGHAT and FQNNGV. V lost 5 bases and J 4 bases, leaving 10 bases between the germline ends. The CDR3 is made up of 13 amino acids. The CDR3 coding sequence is TGTGCCAGCAGCACGTCCGCGGCAGATACGCAGTATTTT. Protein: CASSTSAADTQYF.

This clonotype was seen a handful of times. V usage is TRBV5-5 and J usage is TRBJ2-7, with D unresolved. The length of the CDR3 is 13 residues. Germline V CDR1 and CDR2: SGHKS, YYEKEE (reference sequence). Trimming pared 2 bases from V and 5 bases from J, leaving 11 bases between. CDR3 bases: TGTGCCAGCAGCTTCCAAGGGCTCAACGAGCAGTACTTC. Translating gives CASSFQGLNEQYF.

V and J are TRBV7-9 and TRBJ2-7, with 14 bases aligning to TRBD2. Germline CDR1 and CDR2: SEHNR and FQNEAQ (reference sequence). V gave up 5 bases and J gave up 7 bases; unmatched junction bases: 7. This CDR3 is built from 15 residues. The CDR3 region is CASSPLTSGGDEQYF. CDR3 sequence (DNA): TGTGCCAGCAGCCCCCTGACTAGCGGGGGGGATGAGCAGTACTTC.

In DNA, the CDR3 is TGTGCCAGCAGTGAAGATATCGGCAGGGAATATTACGAGCAGTACTTC. It translates to CASSEDIGREYYEQYF. The chain couples TRBV2 to TRBJ2-7; perhaps TRBD1 as D (5 bases). The CDR3 is 16 amino acids. V lost 1 base, J lost 4 bases, and 17 bases lay in between. The V gene's germline CDR1 is SNHLY and CDR2 FYNNEI.

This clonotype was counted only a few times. The CDR3 sequence: CASNPRGEGILNTEAFF. DNA of the CDR3: TGTGCCAGTAATCCGAGGGGGGAGGGGATCCTGAACACTGAAGCTTTCTTT. The genes are TRBV19 and TRBJ1-1; D perhaps matches TRBD1 (6 bases). There are 17 residues in the CDR3. Looked up from germline, CDR1 is LNHDA and CDR2 is SQIVND (reference sequence). V lost 7 bases, J lost 0 bases, and 21 bases lay in between.

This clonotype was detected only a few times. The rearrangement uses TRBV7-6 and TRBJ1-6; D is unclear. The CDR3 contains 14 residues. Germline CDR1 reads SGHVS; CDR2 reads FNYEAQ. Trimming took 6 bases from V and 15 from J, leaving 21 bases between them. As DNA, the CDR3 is TGTGCCAGCAGTCCGGACGGTTTTTTTTACGACCTCCACTTT. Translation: CASSPDGFFYDLHF.

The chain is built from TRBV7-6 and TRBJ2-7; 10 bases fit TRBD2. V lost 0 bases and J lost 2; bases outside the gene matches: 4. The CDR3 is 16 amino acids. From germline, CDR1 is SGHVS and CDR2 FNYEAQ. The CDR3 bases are TGTGCCAGCAGCTTAGCTTCCGGGACTAGCGCCTACGAGCAGTACTTC. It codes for CASSLASGTSAYEQYF.

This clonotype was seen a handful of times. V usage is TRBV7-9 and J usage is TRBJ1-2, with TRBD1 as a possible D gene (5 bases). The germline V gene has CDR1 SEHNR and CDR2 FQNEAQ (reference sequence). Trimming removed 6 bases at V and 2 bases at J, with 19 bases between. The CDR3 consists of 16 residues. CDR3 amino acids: CASRGHDTSRNYGYTF. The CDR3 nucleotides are TGTGCCAGCAGAGGACACGACACTTCACGGAACTATGGCTACACCTTC.

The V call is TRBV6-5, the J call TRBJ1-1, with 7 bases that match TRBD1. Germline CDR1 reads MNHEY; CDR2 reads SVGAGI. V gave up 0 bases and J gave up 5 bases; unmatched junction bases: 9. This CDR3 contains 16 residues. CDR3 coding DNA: TGTGCCAGCAGTTACTCGATAGTGACAGGGAGGACTGAAGCTTTCTTT. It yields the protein CASSYSIVTGRTEAFF.

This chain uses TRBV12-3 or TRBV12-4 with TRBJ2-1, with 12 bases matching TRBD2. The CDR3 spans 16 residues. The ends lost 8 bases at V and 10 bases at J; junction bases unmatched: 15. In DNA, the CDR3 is TGTGCCAGCCTAAATCCGACTAGCGGGAGAGCCGGGGAGCAGTTCTTC. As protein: CASLNPTSGRAGEQFF.

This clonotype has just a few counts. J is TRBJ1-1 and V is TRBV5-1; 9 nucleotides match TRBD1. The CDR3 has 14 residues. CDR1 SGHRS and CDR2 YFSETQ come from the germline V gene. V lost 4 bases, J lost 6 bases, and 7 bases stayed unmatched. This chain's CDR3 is CASSVTTGGAEAFF. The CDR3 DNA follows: TGCGCCAGCAGCGTGACCACAGGGGGCGCTGAAGCTTTCTTT. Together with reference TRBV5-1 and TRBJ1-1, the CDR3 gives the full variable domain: KAGVTQTPRYLIKTRGQQVTLSCSPISGHRSVSWYQQTPGQGLQFLFEYFSETQRNKGNFPGRFSGRQFSNSRSEMNVSTLELGDSALYLCASSVTTGGAEAFFGQGTRLTVV.

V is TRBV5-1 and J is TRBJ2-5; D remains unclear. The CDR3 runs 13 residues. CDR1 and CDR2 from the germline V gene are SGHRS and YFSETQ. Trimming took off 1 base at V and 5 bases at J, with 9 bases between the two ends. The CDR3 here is CASSLLRVETQYF. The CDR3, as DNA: TGCGCCAGCAGCTTGTTAAGGGTGGAGACCCAGTACTTC. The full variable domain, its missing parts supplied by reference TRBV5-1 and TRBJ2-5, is KAGVTQTPRYLIKTRGQQVTLSCSPISGHRSVSWYQQTPGQGLQFLFEYFSETQRNKGNFPGRFSGRQFSNSRSEMNVSTLELGDSALYLCASSLLRVETQYFGPGTRLLVL.

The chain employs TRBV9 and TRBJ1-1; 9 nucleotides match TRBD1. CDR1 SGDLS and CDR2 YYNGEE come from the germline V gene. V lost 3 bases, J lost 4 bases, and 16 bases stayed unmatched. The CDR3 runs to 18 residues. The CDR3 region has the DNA TGTGCCAGCAGCGCGGAGGCTAGACAGGGGGGAGGGGGCACTGAAGCTTTCTTT. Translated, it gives CASSAEARQGGGGTEAFF.

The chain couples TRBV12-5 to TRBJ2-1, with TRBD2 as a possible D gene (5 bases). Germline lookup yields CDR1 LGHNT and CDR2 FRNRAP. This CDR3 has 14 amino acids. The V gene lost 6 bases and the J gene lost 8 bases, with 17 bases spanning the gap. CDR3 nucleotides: TGTGCTAGTGGCCCCATCGAGGGCTATCATGAGCAGTTCTTC. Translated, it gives CASGPIEGYHEQFF.

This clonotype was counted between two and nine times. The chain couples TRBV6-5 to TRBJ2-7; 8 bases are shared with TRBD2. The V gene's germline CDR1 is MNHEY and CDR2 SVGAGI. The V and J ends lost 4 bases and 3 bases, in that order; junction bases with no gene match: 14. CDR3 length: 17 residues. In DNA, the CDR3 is TGTGCCAGCAGTTTAGGGGCACCGGGACTAGAGGGCTACGAGCAGTACTTC. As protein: CASSLGAPGLEGYEQYF.

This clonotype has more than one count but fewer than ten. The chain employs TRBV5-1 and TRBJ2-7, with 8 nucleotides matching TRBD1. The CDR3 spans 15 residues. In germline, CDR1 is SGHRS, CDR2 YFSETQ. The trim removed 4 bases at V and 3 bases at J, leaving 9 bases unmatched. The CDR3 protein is CASSPGTGPNYEQYF. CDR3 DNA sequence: TGCGCCAGCAGCCCGGGGACAGGCCCAAACTACGAGCAGTACTTC.

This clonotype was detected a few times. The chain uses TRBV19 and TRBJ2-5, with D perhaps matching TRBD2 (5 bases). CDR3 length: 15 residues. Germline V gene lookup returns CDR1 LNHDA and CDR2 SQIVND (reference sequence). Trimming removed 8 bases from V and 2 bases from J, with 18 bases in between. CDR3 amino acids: CASSPDRGWQETQYF. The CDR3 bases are TGTGCCAGTTCCCCGGACCGGGGATGGCAAGAGACCCAGTACTTC.

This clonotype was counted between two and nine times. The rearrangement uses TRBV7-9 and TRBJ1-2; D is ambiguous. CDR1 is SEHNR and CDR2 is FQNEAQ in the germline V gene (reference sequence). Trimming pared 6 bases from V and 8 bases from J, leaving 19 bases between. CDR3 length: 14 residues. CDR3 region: CASRSDRSPLGYTF. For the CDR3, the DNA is TGTGCCAGCAGATCGGACCGGTCTCCCCTAGGCTACACCTTC.